Shown below are 29 T cell receptor beta chains from a single sample sequenced in a study of tumor and adjacent non-tumor tissue in lung cancer. This sample's RNA came from whole unsorted tissue. The library came from three nested PCR rounds adapted from ARM-PCR protocols. From the multiplex PCR reads, TCRdb called clonotypes with MiXCR, one entry per CDR3 protein. The sample consists of about 110,000 distinct CDR3 sequences, around 80% of them appearing once. The sequenced material came from lung tumor tissue. These receptors were collected from a woman in her sixties with non-small cell lung cancer.

The V and J genes are TRBV2 and TRBJ2-5; tentatively, D is TRBD1 or TRBD2 (7 bases each). The CDR3 has 14 residues. Germline V lookup: CDR1 SNHLY, CDR2 FYNNEI. The V and J ends lost 3 bases and 2 bases respectively, with 10 bases between them. CDR3 in amino acids: CASSDQGGQETQYF. CDR3 DNA: TGTGCCAGCAGTGACCAGGGGGGGCAAGAGACCCAGTACTTC.

For this clonotype: Compared with germline, one end of the junction differs, possibly owing to a read error. This chain connects TRBV14 to TRBJ2-5; TRBD2 matches 9 bases. Germline lookup yields CDR1 SGHDN and CDR2 FVKESK. The CDR3 sequence is 16 residues long. CDR3 sequence reads: CASTQDYLAGRETQYF. CDR3 bases: TGTGCCAGCACCCAAGATTACCTAGCGGGACGAGAGACCCAGTACTTC.

The gene calls are TRBV6-2 or TRBV6-3 and TRBJ2-2; D gene ambiguous. The germline gives CDR1 MNHEY, CDR2 SVGEGT. Trimming shortened V by 8 bases and J by 4 bases, and 11 bases separated the two germline ends. There are 13 residues in the CDR3. CDR3 in DNA: TGTGCCAGCCCAGACGATAGCACCGGGGAGCTGTTTTTT. Translating gives CASPDDSTGELFF.

The V call is TRBV5-8, the J call TRBJ1-5; TRBD1 agrees at 7 bases. CDR1 is SGHTS, CDR2 YDEGEE, per germline. J was trimmed by 6 bases and V by 0 bases; bases with no gene match: 3. CDR3 length: 14 residues. CDR3 in amino acids: CASSLGQGGQPQHF. DNA of the CDR3: TGTGCCAGCAGCTTGGGACAGGGCGGTCAGCCCCAGCATTTT.

Turning to this clonotype: Being one base from a much bigger clone, this may be a read error. The chain couples TRBV20-1 to TRBJ2-5, with 7 nucleotides matching TRBD1. The CDR3 totals 17 residues. Germline V gene data show CDR1 as DFQATT and CDR2 as SNEGSKA (reference sequence). The CDR3 protein is CSDRDLTPPGQQETQYF. The CDR3 region has the DNA TGCAGTGATAGAGACCTTACACCGCCGGGACAGCAAGAGACCCAGTACTTC.

On this clonotype: The conserved final phenylalanine or tryptophan is absent from the CDR3, which likely points to a read error. The chain couples TRBV4-3 to TRBJ2-5, with TRBD2 as a possible D gene (5 bases). The V gene's germline CDR1 is LGHNA and CDR2 YSLEER. This CDR3 region has 16 residues. Trimming stripped 2 bases from V and 8 bases from J, with 21 bases between. In DNA, the CDR3 is TGCGCCAGCAGCCAATATTTCCAGAGGGCCGCAGAAACCCAGTACTTA. This encodes CASSQYFQRAAETQYL.

About this clonotype itself: A read error may produce the germline difference seen at one junction end. This chain connects TRBV20-1 to TRBJ2-1, with a tentative D call TRBD2 (5 bases). Germline values: CDR1 DFQATT, CDR2 SNEGSKA (reference sequence). The CDR3 loop spans 16 amino acids. CDR3 region: CSGRHGVHYSYNKQFF. The CDR3 DNA follows: TGCAGTGGTAGACACGGGGTTCACTACTCCTACAATAAGCAGTTCTTC.

This clonotype is a singleton in its sample. A read error may account for a junction end that differs from germline. The gene calls are TRBV12-3 or TRBV12-4 and TRBJ2-7; D unclear. This CDR3 spans 13 amino acids. This CDR3 reads CTSLRWRSYEQYF. In DNA, the CDR3 is TGTACCAGCCTTAGGTGGAGATCCTACGAGCAGTACTTC.

This clonotype was seen once. Just one base apart from a much larger clone, this may be a read error. The V call is TRBV29-1, the J call TRBJ2-5; TRBD2 aligns across 14 bases. The CDR3 contains 13 residues. Germline values: CDR1 SQVTM, CDR2 ANQGSEA. This chain's CDR3 is CSGLGLAGEAQDF. The CDR3 coding sequence is TGCAGCGGGCTGGGACTAGCGGGAGAGGCCCAGGACTTC.

Concerning this clonotype: A much bigger clone sits one base away, suggesting this may be a read error. V usage is TRBV6-1 and J usage is TRBJ1-2, with D tentatively TRBD1 (5 bases). This CDR3 spans 16 amino acids. The germline V gene has CDR1 MNHNS and CDR2 SASEGT. The CDR3: CASTEVGSRGDYGYTF. CDR3 DNA sequence: TGTGCCAGCACTGAAGTTGGGTCGAGGGGCGACTATGGCTACACCTTC.

This clonotype was found a few times. This chain joins TRBV14 and TRBJ2-1; 7 bases are a match to TRBD2. V trimming: 4 bases; J trimming: 3 bases; junction bases outside the gene matches: 15. Germline lookup yields CDR1 SGHDN and CDR2 FVKESK. The CDR3 extends over 18 amino acids. CDR3 DNA sequence: TGTGCCAGCAGCCCCCTTGGGGTAGCGGGCCCGTTCTACAATGAGCAGTTCTTC. Amino acids: CASSPLGVAGPFYNEQFF.

This rearrangement joins TRBV20-1 to TRBJ2-7; possible D gene TRBD1, 8 bases. The CDR3 covers 13 residues. With 6 bases removed from V and 4 bases from J, the gap between germline ends came to 16 bases. The germline gives CDR1 DFQATT, CDR2 SNEGSKA (reference sequence). The DNA of the CDR3 is TGCAGTGCCACAGGGGGGGGGGGATACGAGCAGTACTTC. It encodes CSATGGGGYEQYF.

About this clonotype itself: The junction departs from the called germline gene at one end, perhaps through a read error. The V and J genes are TRBV10-1 and TRBJ2-1; 13 positions agree with TRBD2. Germline V lookup: CDR1 WNHNN, CDR2 SYGVQD (reference sequence). This CDR3 contains 16 residues. The CDR3 here is CASSLTSGGSYNDQFF. The CDR3 nucleotides read TGCGCCAGTAGCCTGACTAGCGGGGGGTCCTACAATGATCAGTTCTTC.

This clonotype was found a few times. Its ends do not fully match the called genes, so a read error is possible. This chain connects TRBV4-2 to TRBJ1-5, with a possible D match to TRBD1 (5 bases). In germline, CDR1 is LGHNA, CDR2 YNFKEQ. This CDR3 has 12 amino acids. The CDR3 sequence is CANRRGNQPQHF. In DNA, the CDR3 is TGTGCCAACCGACGGGGCAACCAGCCCCAGCATTTT.

Note on this clonotype: A single base separates this from a much larger clone, so it may be a read error. The genes are TRBV12-3 or TRBV12-4 and TRBJ1-2, with a weak D call TRBD1 (5 bases). The V end lost 6 bases, the J end lost 7 bases, and 15 bases lay between the germline ends. This CDR3 comprises 13 residues. The CDR3: CASRTWTYSGYTF. The CDR3 nucleotides read TGTGCCAGCAGAACCTGGACATACTCTGGCTACACCTTC.

With regard to this clonotype: A much bigger clone sits one base away, suggesting this may be a read error. This rearrangement joins TRBV5-6 to TRBJ1-2; D may be TRBD1 (5 bases). The CDR3 loop spans 14 amino acids. Germline V lookup: CDR1 SGHDT, CDR2 YYEEEE. The chain's CDR3 is CASSFGTDNYDYTF. CDR3 nucleotide sequence: TGTGCCAGCAGCTTCGGGACGGATAACTATGACTACACCTTC.

This clonotype was counted between two and nine times. One end of the junction varies from germline; a read error may be responsible. The chain is built from TRBV11-2 and TRBJ2-3; 7 bases match TRBD2. The length of the CDR3 is 15 residues. The V gene's germline CDR1 is SGHAT and CDR2 FQNNGV. The CDR3 region is CTSSASGTATETQYF. CDR3 bases: TGTACCAGCAGCGCCAGCGGGACGGCCACAGAAACGCAGTATTTT. Full variable domain (remainder filled in from reference TRBV11-2 and TRBJ2-3): EAGVAQSPRYKIIEKRQSVAFWCNPISGHATLYWYQQILGQGPKLLIQFQNNGVVDDSQLPKDRFSAERLKGVDSTLKIQPAKLEDSAVYLCTSSASGTATETQYFGPGTRLTVL.

This clonotype was seen a handful of times. Relative to the germline gene, one junction end is altered; a read error may explain this. J is TRBJ1-1 and V is TRBV11-3; no firm D call. In germline, CDR1 is SGHNT, CDR2 YENEEA. The CDR3 loop spans 15 amino acids. CDR3 DNA sequence: TGTACCAGCAGCTTAGATTCGGGGAGAGCCACTGAAGCTATCTTT. It encodes CTSSLDSGRATEAIF.

The genes are TRBV28 and TRBJ2-3; D might be TRBD2 (6 bases). The germline V and J ends were trimmed by 5 bases and 12 bases, with 24 bases remaining between them. Germline V gives CDR1 MDHEN, CDR2 SYDVKM. This CDR3 is 15 amino acids long. Here the CDR3 DNA reads TGTGCCAGCAGTCTTGGGGACTCGGGCCTAGTTACACAGTATTTT. Its protein is CASSLGDSGLVTQYF.

As for this clonotype: A read error is possible here, since a much larger clone lies one base away. This chain joins TRBV5-1 and TRBJ2-3, with 8 positions matching TRBD2. Trimming removed 0 bases from V and 5 bases from J; junction bases left unmatched: 8. Germline CDR1 SGHRS, CDR2 YFSETQ. The CDR3 has 16 amino acids. CDR3 in DNA: TGCGCCAGCAGCTTGGAGCCTAGCGGGTTCAGAGATACGCAGTATTTT. Its translation: CASSLEPSGFRDTQYF.

Worth noting for this clonotype: The CDR3 end shows no conserved phenylalanine or tryptophan, and so a read error is likely. It is unclear where the CDR3 begins or ends on the DNA, so no DNA is shown, and the CDR3 is as TCRdb lists it. The rearrangement uses TRBV11-2 and TRBJ1-1. The CDR3 extends over 14 residues, inclusive of both ends. Per the germline V gene, CDR1 is SGHAT and CDR2 is FQNNGV. This CDR3 reads CASSLNTWNSEAFI.

Regarding this clonotype: This may arise from a read error, as a much more abundant clone is one base away. Lacking the conserved final phenylalanine or tryptophan, this CDR3 likely reflects a read error. This chain connects TRBV28 to TRBJ1-5; D gene unclear. CDR3 length: 12 residues. V lost 6 bases and J lost 9, with 12 bases in between. Germline V CDR1 and CDR2: MDHEN, SYDVKM. The CDR3 loop reads CASSPPDRPQHC. DNA of the CDR3: TGTGCCAGCAGCCCGCCGGATCGGCCCCAGCATTGT.

With respect to this clonotype: This may come from a read error, since a much larger clone is one base off. This CDR3 is missing its conserved last phenylalanine or tryptophan, likely due to a read error. J is TRBJ1-6 and V is TRBV6-5; D is uncertain. The germline V and J ends were trimmed by 6 bases and 7 bases, with 19 bases remaining between them. CDR3 length: 16 residues. The germline CDR1 and CDR2 sequences are MNHEY and SVGAGI. The CDR3 DNA is TGTGCCAGCAGCCGAAGACCTCTCGAGCCAAATTCACCCCTCCACTAT. It specifies CASSRRPLEPNSPLHY.

The CDR3 spells CSAISSRGDTDTQYF. The CDR3 coding sequence is TGCAGTGCTATTTCTAGCAGGGGAGACACAGATACGCAGTATTTT. The V and J genes are TRBV20-1 and TRBJ2-3; possible D gene TRBD1, 6 bases. CDR3 size: 15 residues. The V end was cut by 4 bases, the J end by 2 bases, with 16 bases between. Germline V CDR1 and CDR2: DFQATT, SNEGSKA (reference sequence).

Remarks on this clonotype: A much larger clone lies one base from this, so it may be a read error. The chain has TRBV6-6 and TRBJ1-1; D is unclear. In germline, CDR1 is MNHNY, CDR2 SVGAGI (reference sequence). The CDR3 sequence is 11 residues long. CDR3 region: CANSYDTEAFF. CDR3 nucleotide sequence: TGTGCCAACAGTTACGACACTGAAGCTTTCTTT.

About this clonotype itself: This may arise from a read error, as a much more abundant clone is one base away. V and J are TRBV5-6 and TRBJ2-5; D perhaps matches TRBD2 (6 bases). CDR1 and CDR2 from the germline V gene are SGHDT and YYEEEE. The V gene lost 7 bases and the J gene lost 2 bases, with 15 bases spanning the gap. The CDR3 extends over 14 amino acids. This CDR3 reads CASVVSGWQETQYF. CDR3 sequence (DNA): TGTGCCAGCGTCGTAAGCGGGTGGCAAGAGACCCAGTACTTC. Full variable domain (missing parts from reference TRBV5-6 and TRBJ2-5): DAGVTQSPTHLIKTRGQQVTLRCSPKSGHDTVSWYQQALGQGPQFIFQYYEEEERQRGNFPDRFSGHQFPNYSSELNVNALLLGDSALYLCASVVSGWQETQYFGPGTRLLVL.

As regards this clonotype: The junction differs from germline at one of its ends, possibly a read error. CDR3 in DNA: TGTGCCAGCAGCTTAGTGACAAGCGCGAAGACCGAGTACTTC. Translation gives CASSLVTSAKTEYF. The genes are TRBV11-3 and TRBJ2-5; D unresolved. CDR1 is SGHNT and CDR2 is YENEEA in the germline V gene. The CDR3 covers 14 residues.

In the case of this clonotype: A much larger clone sits a single nucleotide away, making a read error possible. The genes are TRBV6-5 and TRBJ2-1; 10 bases match TRBD2. The CDR3 runs 16 residues. Germline values: CDR1 MNHEY, CDR2 SVGAGI. The CDR3 nucleotides read TGTGCCAGCAGTACCCAGCGGGGGGGGGGTGAAGGTGAGCAGTCCTTC. It is translated as CASSTQRGGGEGEQSF.

Comments on this clonotype: With a much larger clone just one base away, this may be a read error. The rearrangement links TRBV5-6 to TRBJ2-7, with TRBD2 matching over 10 bases. V lost 3 bases, J lost 2 bases, and 11 bases stayed unmatched. Germline V gives CDR1 SGHDT, CDR2 YYEEEE. The CDR3 consists of 17 residues. Here the CDR3 DNA reads TGTGCCAGCAGCTGGGGGTGTAGCGGGAGGTCCCCCTACGAGCAGTACTTC. Protein sequence: CASSWGCSGRSPYEQYF.